Below are 27 T cell receptor beta chains sequenced from a single sample in a study of response to subunit inactivated influenza vaccine. MiXCR, applied by TCRdb to the RT-PCR reads, yields one record per CDR3 protein. The sample includes roughly 760,000 distinct CDR3 sequences, 21% seen only once; the top ten take about 10%. This specimen consisted of PBMCs from blood, obtained more than 4 days after vaccination. The receptors were gathered from a man in his fifties who received an inactivated influenza vaccine.

The V and J genes are TRBV6-6 and TRBJ2-3; D is possibly TRBD1 or TRBD2 (5 bases each). Trimming pared 8 bases from V and 1 base from J, leaving 10 bases between. Germline V gene lookup returns CDR1 MNHNY and CDR2 SVGAGI (reference sequence). The CDR3 consists of 13 residues. The CDR3 loop reads CASRDGGTDTQYF. Written as DNA, the CDR3 is TGTGCCAGCCGGGACGGAGGCACAGATACGCAGTATTTT.

The chain combines TRBV7-7 with TRBJ2-2, with TRBD2 identical over 10 bases. Losses at the gene ends were 5 bases for V and 1 base for J; bases not matched to a gene: 10. Germline V gene sequence: CDR1 SSHAT, CDR2 FNYEAQ (reference sequence). The CDR3 is 18 amino acids. CDR3 protein: CASSPGLAGGGNTGELFF. In DNA, the CDR3 is TGTGCCAGCAGCCCGGGATTAGCGGGAGGAGGGAACACCGGGGAGCTGTTTTTT.

The chain is built from TRBV29-1 and TRBJ1-1; 8 bases line up with TRBD1. Looked up from germline, CDR1 is SQVTM and CDR2 is ANQGSEA. Losses at the gene ends were 3 bases for V and 11 bases for J; bases not matched to a gene: 5. The CDR3 totals 11 residues. This CDR3 reads CSVDGQGSAFF. In nucleotides, the CDR3 is TGCAGCGTTGACGGACAGGGATCGGCTTTCTTT.

The chain recombines TRBV7-9 with TRBJ2-3; tentative D call: TRBD1 (5 bases). The germline V gene encodes CDR1 SEHNR and CDR2 FQNEAQ (reference sequence). The CDR3 is made up of 11 amino acids. In DNA form, the CDR3 reads TGTGCTATCCAGGGCGCAGATACGCAGTATTTT. It is translated as CAIQGADTQYF.

This clonotype was seen a handful of times. The V and J genes are TRBV7-9 and TRBJ1-6, with 8 bases lining up with TRBD1. Trimming removed 3 bases from V and 5 bases from J; junction bases left unmatched: 6. Looked up from germline, CDR1 is SEHNR and CDR2 is FQNEAQ (reference sequence). The CDR3 has 16 amino acids. CDR3 loop: CASSFLRDRNNSPLHF. The CDR3 DNA follows: TGTGCCAGCAGCTTCCTCCGGGACAGGAATAATTCACCCCTCCACTTT.

The genes are TRBV6-2 or TRBV6-3 and TRBJ2-5; 9 nucleotides line up with TRBD2. The germline V gene has CDR1 MNHEY and CDR2 SVGEGT. With V trimmed by 4 bases and J by 1 base, 7 bases remained unmatched. The CDR3 is made up of 16 amino acids. DNA of the CDR3: TGTGCCAGCAGTTTGAATCCGGGACTAGCCCAAGAGACCCAGTACTTC. This codes for CASSLNPGLAQETQYF.

The chain uses TRBV7-9 and TRBJ1-2; tentatively, D is TRBD1 (5 bases). Germline CDR1 reads SEHNR; CDR2 reads FQNEAQ (reference sequence). V was trimmed by 4 bases and J by 7 bases, leaving 16 bases between them. The CDR3 has 14 residues. The CDR3 nucleotides are TGTGCCAGCAGCTCCATGGGGGAGCGGGCTGGCTACACCTTC. This encodes CASSSMGERAGYTF.

CDR3 in DNA: TGTGCCAGCAGCTTGCAACAGGGTCGGGCTGAAGCTTTCTTT. The encoded protein is CASSLQQGRAEAFF. The V call is TRBV5-5, the J call TRBJ1-1; TRBD1 is a possible D gene (6 bases). The CDR3 runs 14 residues. Trimming pared 1 base from V and 6 bases from J, leaving 13 bases between. CDR1 is SGHKS, CDR2 YYEKEE, per germline (reference sequence).

The rearrangement links TRBV15 to TRBJ2-3, with 9 bases matching TRBD2. V shed 3 bases and J 6 bases; nucleotides not matched to a gene: 7. CDR1 LNHNV and CDR2 YYDKDF come from the germline V gene (reference sequence). The CDR3 sequence is 15 residues long. The chain's CDR3 is CATSSGLAGVDTQYF. The CDR3 DNA follows: TGTGCCACCAGCAGTGGGTTAGCGGGGGTGGATACGCAGTATTTT.

The J gene is TRBJ2-1, the V gene TRBV20-1, with 14 bases matching TRBD2. V shed 3 bases and J 8 bases; nucleotides not matched to a gene: 3. The CDR3 totals 14 residues. In germline, CDR1 is DFQATT, CDR2 SNEGSKA (reference sequence). The CDR3 sequence is CSARGLAGVDEQFF. CDR3 in DNA: TGCAGTGCTAGGGGACTAGCGGGAGTTGATGAGCAGTTCTTC.

This clonotype was observed a few times. The rearrangement links TRBV15 to TRBJ2-7; D not certain. Germline V CDR1 and CDR2: LNHNV, YYDKDF (reference sequence). This CDR3 contains 15 residues. V lost 5 bases, J lost 5 bases, and 19 bases lay in between. Here the CDR3 reads CATSGRTGRGNEQYF. The CDR3 DNA reads as TGTGCCACCAGCGGACGGACGGGCCGAGGAAACGAGCAGTACTTC.

In its sample, this clonotype was seen a few times. The V call is TRBV18, the J call TRBJ2-7; D is undetermined. The CDR3 runs to 16 residues. Germline assignment: CDR1 KGHSH and CDR2 LQKENI. Trimming left V 0 bases short and J 1 base short, with 13 bases between. As DNA, the CDR3 is TGTGCCAGCTCACCACCCGGGCTAGGCGAGTCCTACGAGCAGTACTTC. It translates to CASSPPGLGESYEQYF.

This clonotype was recorded many times. This chain connects TRBV2 to TRBJ2-3; no definite D call. V shed 4 bases and J shed 0 bases, with 5 bases lying between them. CDR3 length: 13 residues. From germline, CDR1 is SNHLY and CDR2 FYNNEI. In nucleotides, the CDR3 is TGTGCCAGCAGTGTAGGGAGCACAGATACGCAGTATTTT. Its protein product is CASSVGSTDTQYF.

The chain is built from TRBV29-1 and TRBJ2-3; D gene unclear. This CDR3 is built from 10 residues. The ends were cut back, 5 bases at V and 2 bases at J, with 2 bases in the middle. Germline V gives CDR1 SQVTM, CDR2 ANQGSEA. CDR3 bases: TGCAGCGTTACCACAGATACGCAGTATTTT. Protein product: CSVTTDTQYF.

The V and J genes are TRBV3-1 and TRBJ2-6; 8 bases agree with TRBD1. Germline lookup yields CDR1 LGHDT and CDR2 YNNKEL (reference sequence). The V gene end was trimmed by 4 bases and the J gene end by 4 bases; junction bases not matched to a gene: 9. The CDR3 runs 17 residues. The CDR3 region is CASSRSPDRAGANVLTF. CDR3 coding DNA: TGTGCCAGCAGCCGATCCCCGGACAGGGCCGGGGCCAACGTCCTGACTTTC.

This clonotype was seen a handful of times. The rearrangement links TRBV18 to TRBJ2-6; D is possibly TRBD2 (6 bases). This CDR3 is built from 15 residues. Germline CDR1 KGHSH, CDR2 LQKENI. With 3 bases removed from V and 1 base from J, the gap between germline ends came to 7 bases. CDR3 region: CASSPGRSGANVLTF. The DNA of the CDR3 is TGTGCCAGCTCACCTGGGAGGTCTGGGGCCAACGTCCTGACTTTC.

The V call is TRBV6-5, the J call TRBJ2-7, with 7 bases that match TRBD2. From germline, CDR1 is MNHEY and CDR2 SVGAGI. V lost 1 base to trimming and J lost 4 bases; unmatched junction nucleotides: 16. The CDR3 spans 18 residues. The CDR3 sequence is CASSYWLPEAGSSYEQYF. In DNA, the CDR3 is TGTGCCAGCAGTTACTGGTTACCCGAAGCGGGATCGAGTTACGAGCAGTACTTC.

The CDR3 DNA reads TGTGCCAGCAGTTCCATAGCGGGGGAAAGCACAGATACGCAGTATTTT. Protein sequence: CASSSIAGESTDTQYF. The V call is TRBV28, the J call TRBJ2-3, with TRBD2 matching over 9 bases. Germline V gene data show CDR1 as MDHEN and CDR2 as SYDVKM. The CDR3 runs 16 residues. J lost 0 bases, V lost 4 bases, and 5 bases had no gene match. The whole variable domain, remainder taken from reference TRBV28 and TRBJ2-3, is DVKVTQSSRYLVKRTGEKVFLECVQDMDHENMFWYRQDPGLGLRLIYFSYDVKMKEKGDIPEGYSVSREKKERFSLILESASTNQTSMYLCASSSIAGESTDTQYFGPGTRLTVL.

The chain combines TRBV20-1 with TRBJ2-7; unclear D gene. Germline V gives CDR1 DFQATT, CDR2 SNEGSKA (reference sequence). The ends were cut back, 3 bases at V and 0 bases at J, with 9 bases in the middle. CDR3 size: 13 residues. CDR3 DNA sequence: TGCAGTGCTAGGAGGTCCAGCTCCTACGAGCAGTACTTC. Residues: CSARRSSSYEQYF.

J is TRBJ1-1 and V is TRBV11-2; no clear D gene. Germline CDR1 is SGHAT and CDR2 is FQNNGV. The CDR3 contains 14 residues. V gave up 7 bases and J gave up 6 bases, with 18 bases separating them. The CDR3 DNA follows: TGTGCCAGCACATACGGGTCTCAAAAGGCTGAAGCTTTCTTT. It translates to CASTYGSQKAEAFF.

The chain has TRBV7-8 and TRBJ2-7, with TRBD1 matching over 10 bases. V shed 5 bases, J shed 1 base, and the junction held 5 bases outside the gene matches. This CDR3 comprises 15 residues. Germline loops: CDR1 SGHVS, CDR2 FQNEAQ. CDR3 DNA: TGTGCCAGCAGCCCAGGGACAGGGGTGTCCTACGAGCAGTACTTC. The encoded protein is CASSPGTGVSYEQYF.

This clonotype has more than one count but fewer than ten. The V and J genes are TRBV27 and TRBJ2-7; D gene uncertain. This CDR3 is built from 15 residues. Germline V gene data show CDR1 as MNHEY and CDR2 as SMNVEV (reference sequence). Trimming removed 1 base at V and 3 bases at J, with 13 bases between. This CDR3 reads CASSLYGQQGYEQYF. The CDR3 nucleotides are TGTGCCAGCAGTTTATACGGTCAGCAAGGCTACGAGCAGTACTTC.

V and J are TRBV7-8 and TRBJ2-5, with D possibly matching TRBD1 (5 bases). This CDR3 spans 16 amino acids. The V end was cut by 1 base, the J end by 5 bases, with 17 bases between. CDR1 and CDR2 (germline): SGHVS, FQNEAQ. The CDR3 DNA sequence: TGTGCCAGCAGCTTAGGCGTCAGGGCCCCGGCGGAGACCCAGTACTTC. This encodes CASSLGVRAPAETQYF.

The rearrangement joins TRBV9 to TRBJ2-2; TRBD1 or TRBD2 may be the D gene (6 bases each). This CDR3 region has 14 residues. Germline values: CDR1 SGDLS, CDR2 YYNGEE. The V end was cut by 3 bases, the J end by 7 bases, with 13 bases between. The CDR3 DNA reads TGTGCCAGCAGCGACGGGGGCGGGATCGGGGAGCTGTTTTTT. As protein: CASSDGGGIGELFF.

This clonotype was seen a handful of times. The chain uses TRBV2 and TRBJ2-1; TRBD1 or TRBD2 may be the D gene (6 bases each). Germline CDR1 reads SNHLY; CDR2 reads FYNNEI. V was trimmed by 5 bases and J by 0 bases, leaving 17 bases between them. CDR3 length equals 17 residues. The DNA for the CDR3 is TGTGCCAGCAGTTCACCCAGGGGCGGGGCCTCCTACAATGAGCAGTTCTTC. It yields the protein CASSSPRGGASYNEQFF.

The chain combines TRBV7-8 with TRBJ2-1, with D possibly being TRBD2 (6 bases). From germline, CDR1 is SGHVS and CDR2 FQNEAQ. V was shortened by 4 bases and J by 4 bases, with 17 bases between the two germline ends. The CDR3 spans 16 residues. CDR3 DNA sequence: TGTGCCAGCAGCTCGCTATCCGGGACTTTTTACAATGAGCAGTTCTTC. Amino acid sequence: CASSSLSGTFYNEQFF.

CDR3 in amino acids: CASSFEAEMGNEQFF. For the CDR3, the DNA is TGCGCCAGCAGCTTTGAGGCCGAAATGGGGAATGAGCAGTTCTTC. The V gene is TRBV5-1, the J gene TRBJ2-1; D is unresolved. Trimming shortened V by 2 bases and J by 7 bases, and 16 bases separated the two germline ends. Germline CDR1 reads SGHRS; CDR2 reads YFSETQ. The CDR3 covers 15 residues.